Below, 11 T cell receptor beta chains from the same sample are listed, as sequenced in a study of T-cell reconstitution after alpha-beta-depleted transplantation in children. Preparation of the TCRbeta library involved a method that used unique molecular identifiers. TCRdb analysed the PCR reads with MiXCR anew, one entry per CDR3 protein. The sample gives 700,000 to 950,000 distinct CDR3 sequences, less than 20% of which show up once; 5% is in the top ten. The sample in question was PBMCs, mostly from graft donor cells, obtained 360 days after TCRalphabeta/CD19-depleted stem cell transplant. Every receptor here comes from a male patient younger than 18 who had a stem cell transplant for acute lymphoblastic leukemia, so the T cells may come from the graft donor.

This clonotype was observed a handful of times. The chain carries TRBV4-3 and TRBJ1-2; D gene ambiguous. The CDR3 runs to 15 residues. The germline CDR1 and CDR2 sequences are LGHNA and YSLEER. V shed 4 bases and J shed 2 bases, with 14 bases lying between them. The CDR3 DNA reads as TGCGCCAGCAGCCGGAGAGGTCCGATCAACTATGGCTACACCTTC. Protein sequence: CASSRRGPINYGYTF.

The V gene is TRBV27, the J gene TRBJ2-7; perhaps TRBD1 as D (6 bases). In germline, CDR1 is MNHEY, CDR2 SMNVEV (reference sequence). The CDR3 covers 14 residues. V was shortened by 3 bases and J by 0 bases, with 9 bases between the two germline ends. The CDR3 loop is CASSFGQISYEQYF. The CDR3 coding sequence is TGTGCCAGCAGTTTCGGACAGATCTCCTACGAGCAGTACTTC.

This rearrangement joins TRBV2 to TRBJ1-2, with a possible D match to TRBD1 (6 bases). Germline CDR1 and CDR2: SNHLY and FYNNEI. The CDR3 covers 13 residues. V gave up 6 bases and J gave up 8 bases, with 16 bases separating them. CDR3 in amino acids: CASRAQGLGGYTF. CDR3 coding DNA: TGTGCCAGCAGGGCACAGGGACTGGGGGGCTACACCTTC.

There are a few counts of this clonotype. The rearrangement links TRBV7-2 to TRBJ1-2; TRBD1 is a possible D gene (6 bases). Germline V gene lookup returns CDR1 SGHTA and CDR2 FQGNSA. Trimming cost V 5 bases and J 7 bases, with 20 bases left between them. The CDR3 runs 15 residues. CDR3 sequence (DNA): TGTGCCAGCAGCCCCCGTTCGGGGGCGACTCCTGGCTACACCTTC. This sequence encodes CASSPRSGATPGYTF. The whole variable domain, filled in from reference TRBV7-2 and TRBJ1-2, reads GAGVSQSPSNKVTEKGKDVELRCDPISGHTALYWYRQSLGQGLEFLIYFQGNSAPDKSGLPSDRFSAERTGGSVSTLTIQRTQQEDSAVYLCASSPRSGATPGYTFGSGTRLTVV.

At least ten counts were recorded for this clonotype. CDR3 region: CASSLADYGYTF. The CDR3 bases are TGTGCCAGCAGCTTAGCGGACTATGGCTACACCTTC. The chain couples TRBV7-9 to TRBJ1-2; D is unclear. This CDR3 comprises 12 residues. CDR1 and CDR2 (germline): SEHNR, FQNEAQ (reference sequence). V was cut by 0 bases and J by 3 bases, with 2 bases left in between.

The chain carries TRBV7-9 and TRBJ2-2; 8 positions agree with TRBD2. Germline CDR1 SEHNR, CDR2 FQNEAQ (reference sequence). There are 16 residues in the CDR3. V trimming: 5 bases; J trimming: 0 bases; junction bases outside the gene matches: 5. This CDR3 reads CASSPWTSTNTGELFF. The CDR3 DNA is TGTGCCAGCAGCCCCTGGACTAGCACGAACACCGGGGAGCTGTTTTTT. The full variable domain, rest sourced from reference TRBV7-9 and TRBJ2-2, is DTGVSQNPRHKITKRGQNVTFRCDPISEHNRLYWYRQTLGQGPEFLTYFQNEAQLEKSRLLSDRFSAERPKGSFSTLEIQRTEQGDSAMYLCASSPWTSTNTGELFFGEGSRLTVL.

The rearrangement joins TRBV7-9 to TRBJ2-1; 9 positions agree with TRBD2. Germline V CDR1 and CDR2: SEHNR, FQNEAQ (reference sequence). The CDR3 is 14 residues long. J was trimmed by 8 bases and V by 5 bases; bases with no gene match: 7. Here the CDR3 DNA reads TGTGCCAGCAGCATGCAAGCGGGAGGCCATGAGCAGTTCTTC. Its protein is CASSMQAGGHEQFF.

The CDR3 DNA reads TGCAGCGCCCGGGACAGACGCTCCTACAATGAGCAGTTCTTC. This translates into CSARDRRSYNEQFF. The chain is built from TRBV29-1 and TRBJ2-1, with 7 nucleotides matching TRBD1. There are 14 residues in the CDR3. Germline loops: CDR1 SQVTM, CDR2 ANQGSEA. V shed 7 bases and J 0 bases; nucleotides not matched to a gene: 6.

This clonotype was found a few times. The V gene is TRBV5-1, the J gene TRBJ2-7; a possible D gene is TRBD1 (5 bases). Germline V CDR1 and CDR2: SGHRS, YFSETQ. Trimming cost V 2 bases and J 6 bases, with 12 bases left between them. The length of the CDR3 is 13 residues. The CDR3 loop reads CASSFFSGLEQYF. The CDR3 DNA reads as TGCGCCAGCAGCTTTTTCTCAGGGCTCGAGCAGTACTTC.

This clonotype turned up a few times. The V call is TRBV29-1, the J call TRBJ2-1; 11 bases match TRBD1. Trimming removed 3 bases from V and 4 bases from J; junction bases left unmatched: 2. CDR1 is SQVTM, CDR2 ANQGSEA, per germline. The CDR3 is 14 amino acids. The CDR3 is CSVEDRGRYNEQFF. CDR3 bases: TGCAGCGTTGAGGACAGGGGGCGGTACAATGAGCAGTTCTTC.

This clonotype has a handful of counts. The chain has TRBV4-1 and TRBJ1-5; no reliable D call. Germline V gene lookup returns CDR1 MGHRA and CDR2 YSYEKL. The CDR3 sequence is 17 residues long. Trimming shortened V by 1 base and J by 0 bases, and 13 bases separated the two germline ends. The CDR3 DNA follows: TGCGCCAGCAGCCAAGTTGTGCATTTTTATAGCAATCAGCCCCAGCATTTT. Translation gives CASSQVVHFYSNQPQHF.